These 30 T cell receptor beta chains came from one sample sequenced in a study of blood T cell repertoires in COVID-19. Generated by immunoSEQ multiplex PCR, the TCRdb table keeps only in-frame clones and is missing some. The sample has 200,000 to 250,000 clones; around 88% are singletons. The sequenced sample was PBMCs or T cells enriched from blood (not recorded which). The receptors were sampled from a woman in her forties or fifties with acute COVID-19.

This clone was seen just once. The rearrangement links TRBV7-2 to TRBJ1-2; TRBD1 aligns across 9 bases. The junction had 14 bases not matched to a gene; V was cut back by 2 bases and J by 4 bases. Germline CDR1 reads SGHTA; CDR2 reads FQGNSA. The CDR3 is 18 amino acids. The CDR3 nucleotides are TGTGCCAGCAGCTTAAGGGGCGGAACAGGGGGCAGGGGCTATGGCTACACCTTC. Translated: CASSLRGGTGGRGYGYTF. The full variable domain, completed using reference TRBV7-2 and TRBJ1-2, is GAGVSQSPSNKVTEKGKDVELRCDPISGHTALYWYRQSLGQGLEFLIYFQGNSAPDKSGLPSDRFSAERTGGSVSTLTIQRTQQEDSAVYLCASSLRGGTGGRGYGYTFGSGTRLTVV.

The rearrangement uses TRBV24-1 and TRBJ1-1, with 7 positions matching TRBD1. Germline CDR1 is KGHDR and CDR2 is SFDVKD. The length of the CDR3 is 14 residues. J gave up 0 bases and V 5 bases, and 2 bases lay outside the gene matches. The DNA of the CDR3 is TGTGCCACCAGTGGGGACAGTCTGAACACTGAAGCTTTCTTT. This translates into CATSGDSLNTEAFF.

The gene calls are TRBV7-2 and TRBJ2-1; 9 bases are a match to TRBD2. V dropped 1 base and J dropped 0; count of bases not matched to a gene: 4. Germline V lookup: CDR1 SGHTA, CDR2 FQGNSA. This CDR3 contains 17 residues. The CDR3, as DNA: TGTGCCAGCAGCTTAGATGGAGCGGGAGGCTCCTACAATGAGCAGTTCTTC. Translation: CASSLDGAGGSYNEQFF.

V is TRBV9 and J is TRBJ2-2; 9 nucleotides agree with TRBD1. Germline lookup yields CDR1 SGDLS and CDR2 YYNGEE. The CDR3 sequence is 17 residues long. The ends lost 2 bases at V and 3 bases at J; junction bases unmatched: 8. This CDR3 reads CASSVPRTGEDTGELFF. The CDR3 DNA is TGTGCCAGCAGCGTCCCTCGGACAGGGGAGGACACCGGGGAGCTGTTTTTT.

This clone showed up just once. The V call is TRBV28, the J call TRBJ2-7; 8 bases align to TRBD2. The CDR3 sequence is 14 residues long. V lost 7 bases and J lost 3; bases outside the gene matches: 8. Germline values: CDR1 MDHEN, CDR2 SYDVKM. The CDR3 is CASILAGGSYEQYF. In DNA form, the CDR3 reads TGTGCCAGCATACTCGCGGGGGGCAGCTACGAGCAGTACTTC.

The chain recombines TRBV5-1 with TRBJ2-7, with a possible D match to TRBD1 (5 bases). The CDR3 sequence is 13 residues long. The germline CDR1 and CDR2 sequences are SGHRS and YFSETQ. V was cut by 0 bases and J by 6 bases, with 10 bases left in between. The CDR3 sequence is CASSLALGAEQYF. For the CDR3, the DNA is TGCGCCAGCAGCTTGGCTCTTGGGGCCGAGCAGTACTTC.

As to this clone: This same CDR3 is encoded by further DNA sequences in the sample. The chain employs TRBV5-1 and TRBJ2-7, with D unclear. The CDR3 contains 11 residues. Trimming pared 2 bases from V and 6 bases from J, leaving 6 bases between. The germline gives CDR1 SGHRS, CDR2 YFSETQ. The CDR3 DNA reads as TGCGCCAGCAGCTTCTCGGGCGAGCAGTACTTC. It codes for CASSFSGEQYF.

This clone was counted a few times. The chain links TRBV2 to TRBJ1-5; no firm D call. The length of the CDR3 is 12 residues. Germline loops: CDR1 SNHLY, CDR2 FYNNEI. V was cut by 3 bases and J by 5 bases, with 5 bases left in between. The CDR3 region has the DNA TGTGCCAGCAGTGACACTTATCAGCCCCAGCATTTT. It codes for CASSDTYQPQHF.

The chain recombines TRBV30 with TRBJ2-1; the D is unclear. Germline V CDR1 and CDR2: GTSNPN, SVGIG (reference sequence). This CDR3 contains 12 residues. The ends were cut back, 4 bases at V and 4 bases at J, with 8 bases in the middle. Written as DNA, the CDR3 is TGTGCCTGGAACCTTGCGTACAATGAGCAGTTCTTC. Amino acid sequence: CAWNLAYNEQFF.

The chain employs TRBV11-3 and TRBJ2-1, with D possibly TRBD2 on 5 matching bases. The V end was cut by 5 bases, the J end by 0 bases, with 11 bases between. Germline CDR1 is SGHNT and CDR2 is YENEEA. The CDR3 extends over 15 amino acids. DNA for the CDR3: TGTGCCAGCAGCCAAGGACTCAACTCCTACAATGAGCAGTTCTTC. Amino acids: CASSQGLNSYNEQFF.

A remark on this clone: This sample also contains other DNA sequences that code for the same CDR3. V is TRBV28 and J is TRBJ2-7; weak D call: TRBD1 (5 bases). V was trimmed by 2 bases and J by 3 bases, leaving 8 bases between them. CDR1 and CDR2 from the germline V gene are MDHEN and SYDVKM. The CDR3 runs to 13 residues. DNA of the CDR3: TGTGCCAGCAGTTTAGGGCAGGGCTACGAGCAGTACTTC. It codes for CASSLGQGYEQYF. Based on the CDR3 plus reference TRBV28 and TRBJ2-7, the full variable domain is DVKVTQSSRYLVKRTGEKVFLECVQDMDHENMFWYRQDPGLGLRLIYFSYDVKMKEKGDIPEGYSVSREKKERFSLILESASTNQTSMYLCASSLGQGYEQYFGPGTRLTVT.

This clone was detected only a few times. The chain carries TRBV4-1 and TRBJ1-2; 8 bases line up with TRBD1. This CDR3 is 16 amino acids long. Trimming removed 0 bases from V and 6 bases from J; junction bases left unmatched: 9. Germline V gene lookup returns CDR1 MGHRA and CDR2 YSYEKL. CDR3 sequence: CASSQDGVQGGNGYTF. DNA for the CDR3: TGCGCCAGCAGCCAAGATGGAGTACAGGGGGGGAATGGCTACACCTTC.

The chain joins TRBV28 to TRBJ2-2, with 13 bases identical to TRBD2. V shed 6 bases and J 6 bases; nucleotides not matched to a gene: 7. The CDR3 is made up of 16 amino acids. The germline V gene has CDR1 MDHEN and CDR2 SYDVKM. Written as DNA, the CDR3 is TGTGCCAGCAGCTTAGGACTAGCGGGAGTGTCCGGGGAGCTGTTTTTT. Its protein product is CASSLGLAGVSGELFF.

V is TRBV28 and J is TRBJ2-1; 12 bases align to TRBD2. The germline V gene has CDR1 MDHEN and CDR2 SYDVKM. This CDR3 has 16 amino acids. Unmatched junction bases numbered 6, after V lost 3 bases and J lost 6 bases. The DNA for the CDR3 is TGTGCCAGCAGTTTGTGGACTAGCGGGACGACCAATGAGCAGTTCTTC. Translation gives CASSLWTSGTTNEQFF.

CDR3 sequence: CASSHGVGTYNEQFF. DNA for the CDR3: TGTGCCAGCAGTCACGGAGTAGGCACCTACAATGAGCAGTTCTTC. The chain recombines TRBV27 with TRBJ2-1, with D hard to call. Germline lookup yields CDR1 MNHEY and CDR2 SMNVEV (reference sequence). This CDR3 has 15 amino acids. V gave up 5 bases and J gave up 2 bases, with 13 bases separating them.

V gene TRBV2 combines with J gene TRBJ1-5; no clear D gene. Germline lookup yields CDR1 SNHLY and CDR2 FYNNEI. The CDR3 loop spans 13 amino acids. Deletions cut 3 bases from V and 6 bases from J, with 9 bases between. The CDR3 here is CASSEEGRQPQHF. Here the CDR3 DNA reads TGTGCCAGCAGTGAGGAGGGTCGTCAGCCCCAGCATTTT.

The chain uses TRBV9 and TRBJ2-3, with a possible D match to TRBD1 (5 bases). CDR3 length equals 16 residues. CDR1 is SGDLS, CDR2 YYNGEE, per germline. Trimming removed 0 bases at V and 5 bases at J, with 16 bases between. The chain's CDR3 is CASSVAWGPELDTQYF. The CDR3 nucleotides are TGTGCCAGCAGCGTAGCCTGGGGCCCGGAGTTAGATACGCAGTATTTT.

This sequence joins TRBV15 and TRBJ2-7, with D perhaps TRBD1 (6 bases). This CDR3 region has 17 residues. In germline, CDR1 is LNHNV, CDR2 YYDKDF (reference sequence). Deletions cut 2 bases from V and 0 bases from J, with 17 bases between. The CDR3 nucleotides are TGTGCCACCAGCAGACGGACCGGACAGACTGGCTCCTACGAGCAGTACTTC. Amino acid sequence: CATSRRTGQTGSYEQYF. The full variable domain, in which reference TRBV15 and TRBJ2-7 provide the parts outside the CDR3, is DAMVIQNPRYQVTQFGKPVTLSCSQTLNHNVMYWYQQKSSQAPKLLFHYYDKDFNNEADTPDNFQSRRPNTSFCFLDIRSPGLGDTAMYLCATSRRTGQTGSYEQYFGPGTRLTVT.

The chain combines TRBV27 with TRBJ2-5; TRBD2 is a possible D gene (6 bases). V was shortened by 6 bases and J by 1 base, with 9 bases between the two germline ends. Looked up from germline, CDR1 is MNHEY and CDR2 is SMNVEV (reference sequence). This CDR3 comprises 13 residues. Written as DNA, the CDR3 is TGTGCCAGCAGGCCGGAGGGCCAAGAGACCCAGTACTTC. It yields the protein CASRPEGQETQYF.

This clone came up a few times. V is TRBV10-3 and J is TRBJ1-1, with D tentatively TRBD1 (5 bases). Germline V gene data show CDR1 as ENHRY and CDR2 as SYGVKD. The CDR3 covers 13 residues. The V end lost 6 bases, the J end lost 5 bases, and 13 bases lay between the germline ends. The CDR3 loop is CAIRADSGTEAFF. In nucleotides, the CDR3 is TGTGCCATCAGAGCAGACAGTGGGACTGAAGCTTTCTTT.

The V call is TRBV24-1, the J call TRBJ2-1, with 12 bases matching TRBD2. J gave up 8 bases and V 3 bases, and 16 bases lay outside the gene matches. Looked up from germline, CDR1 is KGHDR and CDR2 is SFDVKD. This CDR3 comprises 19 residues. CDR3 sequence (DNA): TGTGCCACCAGTGATCCCCGGGAAGGGGCTAGCGGGAGGGCCGATGAGCAGTTCTTC. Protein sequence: CATSDPREGASGRADEQFF.

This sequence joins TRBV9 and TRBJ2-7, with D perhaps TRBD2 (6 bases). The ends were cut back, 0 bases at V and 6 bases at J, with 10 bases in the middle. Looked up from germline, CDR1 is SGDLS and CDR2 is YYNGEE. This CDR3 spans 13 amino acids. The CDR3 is CASSVALGGEQYF. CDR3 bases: TGTGCCAGCAGCGTAGCTTTGGGGGGCGAGCAGTACTTC.

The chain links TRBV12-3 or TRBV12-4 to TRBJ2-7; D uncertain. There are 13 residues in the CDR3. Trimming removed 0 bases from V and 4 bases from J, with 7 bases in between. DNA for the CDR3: TGTGCCAGCAGTTTAGCGCCTAAGTACGAGCAGTACTTC. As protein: CASSLAPKYEQYF.

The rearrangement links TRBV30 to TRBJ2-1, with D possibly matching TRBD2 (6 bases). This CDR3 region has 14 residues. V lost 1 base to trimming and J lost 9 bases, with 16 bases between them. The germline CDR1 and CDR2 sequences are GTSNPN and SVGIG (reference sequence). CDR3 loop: CAWSGEDYLPEQFF. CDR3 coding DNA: TGTGCCTGGAGTGGGGAGGATTACTTACCTGAGCAGTTCTTC.

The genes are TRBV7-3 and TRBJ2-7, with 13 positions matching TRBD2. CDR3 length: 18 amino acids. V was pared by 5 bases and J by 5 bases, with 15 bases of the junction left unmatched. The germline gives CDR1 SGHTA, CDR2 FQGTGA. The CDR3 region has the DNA TGTGCCAGCAGCACCGAGCCTCCTACTAGCGGGAGGGCCAACGAGCAGTACTTC. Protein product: CASSTEPPTSGRANEQYF.

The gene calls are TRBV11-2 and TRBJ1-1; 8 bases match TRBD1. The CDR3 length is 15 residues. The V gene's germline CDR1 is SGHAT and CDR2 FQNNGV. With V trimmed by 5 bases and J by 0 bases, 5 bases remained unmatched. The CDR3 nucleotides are TGTGCCAGCAGCCCCAGGACAGGGTTGAACACTGAAGCTTTCTTT. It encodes CASSPRTGLNTEAFF.

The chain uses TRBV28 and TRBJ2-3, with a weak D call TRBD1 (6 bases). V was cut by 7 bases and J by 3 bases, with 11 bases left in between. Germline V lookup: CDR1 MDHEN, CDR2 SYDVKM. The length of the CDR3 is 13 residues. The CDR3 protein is CASILGGTDTQYF. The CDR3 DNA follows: TGTGCCAGCATCCTAGGGGGAACAGATACGCAGTATTTT.

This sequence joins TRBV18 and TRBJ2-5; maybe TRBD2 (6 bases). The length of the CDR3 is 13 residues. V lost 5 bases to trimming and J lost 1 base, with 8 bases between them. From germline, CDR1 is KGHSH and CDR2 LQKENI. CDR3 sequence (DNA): TGTGCCAGCTCAGGAGGGTCCCAAGAGACCCAGTACTTC. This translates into CASSGGSQETQYF.

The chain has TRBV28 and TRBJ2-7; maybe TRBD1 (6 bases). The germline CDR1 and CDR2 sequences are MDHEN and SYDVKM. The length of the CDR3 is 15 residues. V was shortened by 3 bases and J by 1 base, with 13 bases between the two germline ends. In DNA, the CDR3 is TGTGCCAGCAGTTTTCAAACAGGGAGATCCTACGAGCAGTACTTC. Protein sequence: CASSFQTGRSYEQYF.

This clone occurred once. The CDR3 coding sequence is TGTGCCACCCGGACAGGGAACACTGAAGCTTTCTTT. Encoded protein: CATRTGNTEAFF. This chain joins TRBV30 and TRBJ1-1; 7 bases agree with TRBD1. J lost 1 base, V lost 8 bases, and 4 bases had no gene match. Germline CDR1 reads GTSNPN; CDR2 reads SVGIG (reference sequence). This CDR3 has 12 residues.